Below are 20 T cell receptor beta chains sequenced from a single sample in a study of OX40 agonist ivuxolimab in advanced cancers. Measured with immunoSEQ multiplex PCR; TCRdb has only the in-frame clones, and not every one. The sample carries about 48,000 clones, around 90% recorded once. The sequences come from CD4+ or CD8+ T cells sorted from blood, collected in a trial of the OX40 agonist ivuxolimab. The origin of the receptors is an adult with an advanced solid tumor such as melanoma, head and neck, liver or kidney cancer.

V usage is TRBV2 and J usage is TRBJ1-1; 7 bases map to TRBD1. With V trimmed by 4 bases and J by 5 bases, 10 bases remained unmatched. This CDR3 has 15 amino acids. Germline values: CDR1 SNHLY, CDR2 FYNNEI. The CDR3: CASSGLDRVSTEAFF. Here the CDR3 DNA reads TGTGCCAGCAGTGGATTAGACAGGGTATCTACTGAAGCTTTCTTT.

This clone showed up just a few times. The genes are TRBV11-2 and TRBJ1-2; no reliable D call. Deletions cut 5 bases from V and 4 bases from J, with 14 bases between. This CDR3 is built from 14 residues. Germline V gives CDR1 SGHAT, CDR2 FQNNGV. The CDR3 nucleotides read TGTGCCAGCAGCCCACCTGACACTCTCTATGGCTACACCTTC. Residues: CASSPPDTLYGYTF.

In nucleotides, the CDR3 is TGTGCCAGCAGTTTATACTCATCTGACGGGGTCTACGAGCAGTACGTC. Translation: CASSLYSSDGVYEQYV. The V gene is TRBV27, the J gene TRBJ2-7; possibly TRBD2 for D (5 bases). Deletions cut 1 base from V and 3 bases from J, with 16 bases between. Germline CDR1 MNHEY, CDR2 SMNVEV (reference sequence). This CDR3 spans 16 amino acids.

J is TRBJ1-6 and V is TRBV27; no clear D. From germline, CDR1 is MNHEY and CDR2 SMNVEV (reference sequence). This CDR3 is 17 amino acids long. The V and J ends lost 5 bases and 1 base respectively, with 15 bases between them. Written as DNA, the CDR3 is TGTGCCAGCAGTCCCCTCCCAGGAGAGTCCTATAATTCACCCCTCCACTTT. As protein: CASSPLPGESYNSPLHF.

The rearrangement uses TRBV27 and TRBJ2-7; D is ambiguous. In germline, CDR1 is MNHEY, CDR2 SMNVEV (reference sequence). This CDR3 is built from 13 residues. V gave up 3 bases and J gave up 0 bases, with 6 bases separating them. This CDR3 reads CASSLGGSYEQYF. CDR3 bases: TGTGCCAGCAGTTTGGGTGGCTCCTACGAGCAGTACTTC.

This clone was recorded once. The germline gene is not matched at one end of the junction; a read error may be the cause. V usage is TRBV27 and J usage is TRBJ1-6, with 9 nucleotides matching TRBD1. This CDR3 region has 18 residues. Per the germline V gene, CDR1 is MNHEY and CDR2 is SMNVEV (reference sequence). CDR3 loop: CASRLLLGQGRSNSPLHF. The CDR3 DNA reads as TGTGCCAGCAGATTATTGCTGGGACAGGGAAGGTCTAATTCACCCCTCCACTTT.

This clone is a singleton in its sample. The rearrangement joins TRBV19 to TRBJ2-1, with 11 positions matching TRBD2. Looked up from germline, CDR1 is LNHDA and CDR2 is SQIVND (reference sequence). Trimming at V came to 2 bases and at J to 7 bases, leaving 4 bases not matched to a gene. The CDR3 has 15 amino acids. CDR3 protein: CASSILAGGRNEQFF. In DNA form, the CDR3 reads TGTGCCAGTAGTATACTAGCGGGGGGCAGGAATGAGCAGTTCTTC.

The sample holds a few counts of this clone. The chain is built from TRBV29-1 and TRBJ1-1, with TRBD1 identical over 7 bases. V gave up 4 bases and J gave up 4 bases; unmatched junction bases: 6. This CDR3 has 13 amino acids. Germline V gene data show CDR1 as SQVTM and CDR2 as ANQGSEA. This CDR3 reads CSVAQGGGTEAFF. CDR3 nucleotide sequence: TGCAGCGTTGCGCAGGGGGGAGGCACTGAAGCTTTCTTT.

As DNA, the CDR3 is TGTGCCAGTAGTGTCGGACAGTCTTCACCCCTCCACTTT. Translation gives CASSVGQSSPLHF. The V and J genes are TRBV19 and TRBJ1-6; tentative D call: TRBD1 (6 bases). The CDR3 loop spans 13 amino acids. V was pared by 5 bases and J by 9 bases, with 11 bases between. The germline gives CDR1 LNHDA, CDR2 SQIVND (reference sequence).

The V gene is TRBV27, the J gene TRBJ2-1; the D is unclear. The CDR3 totals 15 residues. CDR1 and CDR2 from the germline V gene are MNHEY and SMNVEV (reference sequence). The V gene lost 0 bases and the J gene lost 0 bases, with 6 bases spanning the gap. Written as DNA, the CDR3 is TGTGCCAGCAGTTTATCCCAGAGCTCCTACAATGAGCAGTTCTTC. Translating it yields CASSLSQSSYNEQFF.

This clone was found once. J is TRBJ1-5 and V is TRBV27; 9 bases agree with TRBD1. Trimming removed 0 bases from V and 3 bases from J; junction bases left unmatched: 9. The CDR3 length is 18 residues. CDR1 MNHEY and CDR2 SMNVEV come from the germline V gene (reference sequence). The CDR3 coding sequence is TGTGCCAGCAGTTTATCTAGGGGACAGGGAGGGTACAATCAGCCCCAGCATTTT. It specifies CASSLSRGQGGYNQPQHF.

This chain uses TRBV5-6 with TRBJ2-5; D ambiguous. The CDR3 spans 13 residues. V was trimmed by 0 bases and J by 4 bases, leaving 7 bases between them. Germline CDR1 reads SGHDT; CDR2 reads YYEEEE. CDR3 region: CASSLANGETQYF. For the CDR3, the DNA is TGTGCCAGCAGCTTGGCCAATGGAGAGACCCAGTACTTC.

The chain couples TRBV2 to TRBJ2-7; D may be TRBD1 or TRBD2 (5 bases each). The length of the CDR3 is 17 residues. Germline V lookup: CDR1 SNHLY, CDR2 FYNNEI. V was clipped by 0 bases and J by 2 bases, with 17 bases between them. Here the CDR3 DNA reads TGTGCCAGCAGTGAAGCCCCTGGTTGGGGGAGCACCTACGAGCAGTACTTC. Translated, it gives CASSEAPGWGSTYEQYF.

The chain has TRBV7-9 and TRBJ2-1; TRBD1 matches at 8 bases. The CDR3 totals 16 residues. J gave up 8 bases and V 5 bases, and 14 bases lay outside the gene matches. The germline gives CDR1 SEHNR, CDR2 FQNEAQ (reference sequence). The CDR3 loop is CASSPGQGPLVDEQFF. The CDR3 DNA is TGTGCCAGCAGCCCAGGACAGGGTCCTTTGGTCGATGAGCAGTTCTTC.

The V call is TRBV18, the J call TRBJ2-3; D might be TRBD1 or TRBD2, each matching 5 bases. The CDR3 extends over 15 amino acids. Between the trimmed V and J ends, which lost 2 bases and 0 bases, there was a span of 9 bases. The germline CDR1 and CDR2 sequences are KGHSH and LQKENI. The CDR3 region is CASSPSRDSTDTQYF. The DNA of the CDR3 is TGTGCCAGCTCACCAAGCCGGGACAGCACAGATACGCAGTATTTT. The variable domain in full, with the rest retrieved from reference TRBV18 and TRBJ2-3, is NAGVMQNPRHLVRRRGQEARLRCSPMKGHSHVYWYRQLPEEGLKFMVYLQKENIIDESGMPKERFSAEFPKEGPSILRIQQVVRGDSAAYFCASSPSRDSTDTQYFGPGTRLTVL.

V usage is TRBV5-4 and J usage is TRBJ2-1; 8 nucleotides match TRBD1. The trim removed 3 bases at V and 3 bases at J, leaving 5 bases unmatched. Germline CDR1 and CDR2: SGHNT and YYREEE (reference sequence). This CDR3 is 15 amino acids long. The CDR3 spells CASSSRQGFYNEQFF. The CDR3 coding sequence is TGTGCCAGCAGCTCGAGACAGGGGTTCTACAATGAGCAGTTCTTC.

This clone was recorded only once. This sequence joins TRBV7-9 and TRBJ2-6; unclear D gene. Germline assignment: CDR1 SEHNR and CDR2 FQNEAQ (reference sequence). This CDR3 comprises 15 residues. V lost 6 bases and J lost 4, with 13 bases in between. CDR3 in amino acids: CASSMGNLGANVLTF. The DNA for the CDR3 is TGTGCCAGCAGTATGGGGAACCTGGGGGCCAACGTCCTGACTTTC. The full variable domain, its missing parts supplied by reference TRBV7-9 and TRBJ2-6, is DTGVSQNPRHKITKRGQNVTFRCDPISEHNRLYWYRQTLGQGPEFLTYFQNEAQLEKSRLLSDRFSAERPKGSFSTLEIQRTEQGDSAMYLCASSMGNLGANVLTFGAGSRLTVL.

V is TRBV7-9 and J is TRBJ2-7, with D perhaps TRBD2 (6 bases). From germline, CDR1 is SEHNR and CDR2 FQNEAQ (reference sequence). Trimming stripped 10 bases from V and 1 base from J, with 8 bases between. The CDR3 runs to 11 residues. The DNA for the CDR3 is TGTGCCACCCGGGGGTCCTACGAGCAGTACGTC. Translating it yields CATRGSYEQYV.

V usage is TRBV6-5 and J usage is TRBJ2-3; tentatively, D is TRBD1 (5 bases). The V gene's germline CDR1 is MNHEY and CDR2 SVGAGI. V was cut by 4 bases and J by 2 bases, with 10 bases left in between. This CDR3 contains 14 residues. CDR3 sequence: CASSSGQATDTQYF. DNA for the CDR3: TGTGCCAGCAGTTCCGGACAAGCCACAGATACGCAGTATTTT.

This clone was picked up a small number of times. This sequence joins TRBV4-1 and TRBJ2-1; D gene unclear. Germline V CDR1 and CDR2: MGHRA, YSYEKL. V was cut by 4 bases and J by 1 base, with 14 bases left in between. The CDR3 length is 16 residues. The CDR3 region has the DNA TGCGCCAGCAGCCTTATACAGACTGGGTCCTACAATGAGCAGTTCTTC. Protein product: CASSLIQTGSYNEQFF.